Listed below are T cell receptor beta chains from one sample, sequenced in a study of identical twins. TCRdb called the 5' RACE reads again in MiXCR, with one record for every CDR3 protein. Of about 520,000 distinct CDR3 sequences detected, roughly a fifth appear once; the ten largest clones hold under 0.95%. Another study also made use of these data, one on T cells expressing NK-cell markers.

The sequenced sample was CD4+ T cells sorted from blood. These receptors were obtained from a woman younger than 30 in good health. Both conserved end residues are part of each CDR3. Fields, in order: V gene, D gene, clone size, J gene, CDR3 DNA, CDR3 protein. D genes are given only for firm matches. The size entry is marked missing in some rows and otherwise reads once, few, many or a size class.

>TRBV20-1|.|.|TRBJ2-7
TGCAGTGCTAGTAGGGCAATTCGCTCCTACGAGCAGTACTTC
CSASRAIRSYEQYF
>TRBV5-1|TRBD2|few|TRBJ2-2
TGCGCCAGCAGCGTTGGGTCTAGCGGAAACACCGGGGAGCTGTTTTTT
CASSVGSSGNTGELFF
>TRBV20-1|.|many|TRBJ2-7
TGCAGTGCTAGAGATTCCAAGAGGGCCCACGAGCAGTACTTC
CSARDSKRAHEQYF
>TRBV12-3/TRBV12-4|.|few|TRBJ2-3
TGTGCCAGCAGTCCCCACGGGGGCGGGACAGATACGCAGTATTTT
CASSPHGGGTDTQYF
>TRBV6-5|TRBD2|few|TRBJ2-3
TGTGCCAGCAGTTACTCGGCGGGAGTTCAAGATACGCAGTATTTT
CASSYSAGVQDTQYF
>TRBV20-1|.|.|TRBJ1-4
TGCAGTGCCCTACAGGCTAACAGGGAAAAACTGTTTTTT
CSALQANREKLFF
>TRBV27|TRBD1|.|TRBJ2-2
TGTGCCAGCACGCCATTCGCGCCGGGACAGGGGAACACCGGGGAGCTGTTTTTT
CASTPFAPGQGNTGELFF
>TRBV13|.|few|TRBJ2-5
TGTGCCAGCAGCTCGGTGACAGAGTTACAAGAGACCCAGTACTTC
CASSSVTELQETQYF
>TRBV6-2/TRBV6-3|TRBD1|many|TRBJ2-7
TGTGCCAGCAGGATAATGGGACAGCCCTCCTACGAGCAGTACTTC
CASRIMGQPSYEQYF
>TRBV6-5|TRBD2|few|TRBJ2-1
TGTGCCAGCAGTTACTCCGGACTAGATACAGCCTACAATGAGCAGTTCTTC
CASSYSGLDTAYNEQFF
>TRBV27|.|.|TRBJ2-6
TGTGCCAGCAGTCCCTTTTTAGGAGGCTCTGGGGCCAACGTCCTGACTTTC
CASSPFLGGSGANVLTF
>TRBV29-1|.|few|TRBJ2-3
TGCAGCGCGGTGAGAGGGCTGGGCACAGATACGCAGTATTTT
CSAVRGLGTDTQYF
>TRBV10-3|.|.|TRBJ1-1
TGTGCCATCAGGATAGACAGGTCCCAAGAAGCTTTCTTT
CAIRIDRSQEAFF
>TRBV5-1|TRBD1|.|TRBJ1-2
TGCGCCAGCAGCAACGGACAGGGTGCCGGTGGCTACACCTTC
CASSNGQGAGGYTF
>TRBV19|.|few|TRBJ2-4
TGTGCCAGTAGCCACAGGGGGCGGGGGGACATTCAGTACTTC
CASSHRGRGDIQYF
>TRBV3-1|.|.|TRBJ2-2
TGTGCCAGCAGCCGGAGCGGCGGGGAGCTGTTTTTT
CASSRSGGELFF
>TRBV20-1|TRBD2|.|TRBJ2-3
TGCAGTGCTGGAAGAGCGGGAGGAAGCACAGATACGCAGTATTTT
CSAGRAGGSTDTQYF
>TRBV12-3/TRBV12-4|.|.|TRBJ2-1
TGTGCCAGCAGGACCGACTATATCTACAATGAGCAGTTCTTC
CASRTDYIYNEQFF
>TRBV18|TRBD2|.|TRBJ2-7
TGTGCCAGCTCACCGGCGAGACTAGCGGGAGTTTACGAGCAGTACTTC
CASSPARLAGVYEQYF
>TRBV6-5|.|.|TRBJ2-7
TGTGCCAGCAGTTACTCGCTGTCAGCAGGTGCCGGCGAGCAGTACTTC
CASSYSLSAGAGEQYF
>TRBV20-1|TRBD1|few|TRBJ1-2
TGCAGTGCCAGAAACAGGGGGCCCTATGGCTACACCTTC
CSARNRGPYGYTF
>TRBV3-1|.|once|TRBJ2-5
TGTGCCAGCAAGGGCGGGGTGCAGACCCAGTACTTC
CASKGGVQTQYF
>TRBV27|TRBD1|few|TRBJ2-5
TGTGCCAGCAGTGAATCAGGGGGCTCGAAGACCCAGTACTTC
CASSESGGSKTQYF
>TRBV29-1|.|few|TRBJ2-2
TGCAGCGTTCTTCGGGGGGCGACCGGGGAGCTGTTTTTT
CSVLRGATGELFF
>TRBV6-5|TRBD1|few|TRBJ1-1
TGTGCCAGCAGTTACCGGGACAGGGCTGAAGCTTTCTTT
CASSYRDRAEAFF
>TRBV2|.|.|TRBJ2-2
TGTGCCAGCAGTGAAGCGCGGTGGGGAACCGGGGAGCTGTTTTTT
CASSEARWGTGELFF
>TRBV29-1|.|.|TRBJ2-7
TGCAGCGTTGAAAGAAACTCCTACGAGCAGTACTTC
CSVERNSYEQYF
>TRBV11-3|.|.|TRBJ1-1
TGTGCCAGCAGCGTTGGAGGGACGAACACTGAAGCTTTCTTT
CASSVGGTNTEAFF